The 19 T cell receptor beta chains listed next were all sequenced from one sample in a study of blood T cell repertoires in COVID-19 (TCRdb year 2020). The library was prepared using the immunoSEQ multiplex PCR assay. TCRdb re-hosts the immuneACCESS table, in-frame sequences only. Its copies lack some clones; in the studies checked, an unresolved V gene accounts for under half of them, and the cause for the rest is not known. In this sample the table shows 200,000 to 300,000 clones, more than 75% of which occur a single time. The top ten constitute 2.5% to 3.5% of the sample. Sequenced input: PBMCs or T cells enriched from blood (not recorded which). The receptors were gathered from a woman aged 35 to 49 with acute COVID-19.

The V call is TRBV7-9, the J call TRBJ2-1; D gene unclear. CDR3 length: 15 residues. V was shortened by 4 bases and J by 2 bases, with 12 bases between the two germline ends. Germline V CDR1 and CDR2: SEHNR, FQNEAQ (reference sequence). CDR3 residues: CASSSYDGTYNEQFF. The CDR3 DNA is TGTGCCAGCAGCTCCTACGATGGTACCTACAATGAGCAGTTCTTC.

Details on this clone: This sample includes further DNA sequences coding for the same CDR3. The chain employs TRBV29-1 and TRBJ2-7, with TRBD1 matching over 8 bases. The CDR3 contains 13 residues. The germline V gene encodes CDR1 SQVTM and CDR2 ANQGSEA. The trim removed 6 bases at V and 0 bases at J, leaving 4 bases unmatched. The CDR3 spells CSVGTGVSYEQYF. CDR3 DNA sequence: TGCAGCGTGGGGACAGGAGTCTCCTACGAGCAGTACTTC.

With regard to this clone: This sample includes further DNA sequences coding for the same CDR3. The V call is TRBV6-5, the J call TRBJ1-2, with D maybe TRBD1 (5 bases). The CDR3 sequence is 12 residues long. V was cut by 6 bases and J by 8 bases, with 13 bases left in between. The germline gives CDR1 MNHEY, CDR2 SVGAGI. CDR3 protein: CASRRTGEGYTF. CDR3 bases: TGTGCCAGCAGACGTACAGGAGAAGGCTACACCTTC.

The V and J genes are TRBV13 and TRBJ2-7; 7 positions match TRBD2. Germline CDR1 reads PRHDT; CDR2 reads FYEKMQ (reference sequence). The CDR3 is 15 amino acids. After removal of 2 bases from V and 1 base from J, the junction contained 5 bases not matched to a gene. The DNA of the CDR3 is TGTGCCAGCAGCTTACGGCCGGGGGGTTCCTACGAGCAGTACTTC. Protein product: CASSLRPGGSYEQYF. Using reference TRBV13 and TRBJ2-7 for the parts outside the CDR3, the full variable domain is AAGVIQSPRHLIKEKRETATLKCYPIPRHDTVYWYQQGPGQDPQFLISFYEKMQSDKGSIPDRFSAQQFSDYHSELNMSSLELGDSALYFCASSLRPGGSYEQYFGPGTRLTVT.

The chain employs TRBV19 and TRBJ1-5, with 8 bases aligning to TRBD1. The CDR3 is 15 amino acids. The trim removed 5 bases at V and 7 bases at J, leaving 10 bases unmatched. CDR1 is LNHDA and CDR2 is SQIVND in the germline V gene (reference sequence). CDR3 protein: CASSADRVGGQPQHF. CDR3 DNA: TGTGCCAGTAGTGCGGACAGGGTAGGAGGGCAGCCCCAGCATTTT.

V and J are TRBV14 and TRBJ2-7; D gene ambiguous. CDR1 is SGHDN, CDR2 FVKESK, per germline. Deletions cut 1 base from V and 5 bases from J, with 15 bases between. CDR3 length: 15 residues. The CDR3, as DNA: TGTGCCAGCAGCCAAGTTAACGCACCGGTGCACGAGCAGTACTTC. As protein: CASSQVNAPVHEQYF.

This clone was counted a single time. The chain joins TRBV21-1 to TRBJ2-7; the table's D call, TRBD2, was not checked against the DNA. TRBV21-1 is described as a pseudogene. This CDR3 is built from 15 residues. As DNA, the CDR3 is TGTGCCAGCAGCAAGTGCCTAGCGGGTAGCTACGAGCAGTACTTC. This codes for CASSKCLAGSYEQYF.

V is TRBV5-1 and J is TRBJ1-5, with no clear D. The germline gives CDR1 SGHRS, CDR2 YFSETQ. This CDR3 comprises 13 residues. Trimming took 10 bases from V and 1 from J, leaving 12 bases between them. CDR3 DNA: TGCGCCGATCTCCCGAGGAGCAATCAGCCCCAGCATTTT. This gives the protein CADLPRSNQPQHF.

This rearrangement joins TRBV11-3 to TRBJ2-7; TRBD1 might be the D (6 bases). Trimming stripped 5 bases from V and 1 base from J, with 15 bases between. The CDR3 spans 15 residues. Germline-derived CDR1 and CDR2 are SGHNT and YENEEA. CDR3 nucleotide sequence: TGTGCCAGCAGCCCCGGGAACAGGGATTCCTACGAGCAGTACTTC. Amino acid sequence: CASSPGNRDSYEQYF.

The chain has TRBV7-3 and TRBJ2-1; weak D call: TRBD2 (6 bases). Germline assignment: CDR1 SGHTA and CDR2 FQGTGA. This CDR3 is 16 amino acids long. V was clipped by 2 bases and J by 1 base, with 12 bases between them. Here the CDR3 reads CASSLGSGDSYNEQFF. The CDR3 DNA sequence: TGTGCCAGCAGCTTAGGGTCGGGAGATTCCTACAATGAGCAGTTCTTC.

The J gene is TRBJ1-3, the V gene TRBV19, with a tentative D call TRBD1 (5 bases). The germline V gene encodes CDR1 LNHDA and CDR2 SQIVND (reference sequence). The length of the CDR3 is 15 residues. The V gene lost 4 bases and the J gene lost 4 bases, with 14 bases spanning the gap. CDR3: CASSTQVTVGNTIYF. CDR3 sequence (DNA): TGTGCCAGTAGTACACAGGTGACGGTGGGAAACACCATATATTTT.

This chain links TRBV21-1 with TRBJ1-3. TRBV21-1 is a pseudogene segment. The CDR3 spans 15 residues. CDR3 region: CASSNHTSVGNTIYF. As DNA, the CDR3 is TGTGCCAGCAGCAACCACACTAGCGTCGGAAACACCATATATTTT.

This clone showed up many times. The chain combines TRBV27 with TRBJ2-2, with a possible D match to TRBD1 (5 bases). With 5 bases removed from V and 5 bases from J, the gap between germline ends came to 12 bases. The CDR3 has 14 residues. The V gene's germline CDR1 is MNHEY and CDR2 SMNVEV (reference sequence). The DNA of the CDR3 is TGTGCCAGCAGTCCCACCCAGGGTACCGGGGAGCTGTTTTTT. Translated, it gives CASSPTQGTGELFF.

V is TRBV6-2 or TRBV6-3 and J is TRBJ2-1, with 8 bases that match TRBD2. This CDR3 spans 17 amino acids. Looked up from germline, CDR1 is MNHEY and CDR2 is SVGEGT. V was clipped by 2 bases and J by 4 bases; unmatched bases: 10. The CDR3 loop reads CASSYVPGRASYNEQFF. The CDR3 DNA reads TGTGCCAGCAGTTACGTCCCCGGGAGGGCCTCGTACAATGAGCAGTTCTTC.

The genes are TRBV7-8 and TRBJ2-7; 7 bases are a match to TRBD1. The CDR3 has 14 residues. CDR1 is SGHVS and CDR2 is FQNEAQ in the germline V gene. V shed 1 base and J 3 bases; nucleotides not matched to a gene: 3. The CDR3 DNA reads TGTGCCAGCAGCTTAGTTCGACAGGGCTACGAGCAGTACTTC. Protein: CASSLVRQGYEQYF.

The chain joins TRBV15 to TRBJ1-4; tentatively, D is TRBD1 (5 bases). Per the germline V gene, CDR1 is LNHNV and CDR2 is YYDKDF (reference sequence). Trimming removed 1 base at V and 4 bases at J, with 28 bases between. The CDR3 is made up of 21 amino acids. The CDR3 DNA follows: TGTGCCACCAGCAGAGTGTTTCGTGGCCGACGGGGGGGAGGTCATAATGAAAAACTGTTTTTT. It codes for CATSRVFRGRRGGGHNEKLFF.

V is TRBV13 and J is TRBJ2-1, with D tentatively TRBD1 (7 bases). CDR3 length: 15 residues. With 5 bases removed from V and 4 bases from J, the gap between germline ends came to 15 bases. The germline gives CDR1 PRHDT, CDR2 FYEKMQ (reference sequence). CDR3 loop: CASSPGGPGYNEQFF. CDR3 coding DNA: TGTGCCAGCAGCCCAGGGGGGCCCGGATACAATGAGCAGTTCTTC.

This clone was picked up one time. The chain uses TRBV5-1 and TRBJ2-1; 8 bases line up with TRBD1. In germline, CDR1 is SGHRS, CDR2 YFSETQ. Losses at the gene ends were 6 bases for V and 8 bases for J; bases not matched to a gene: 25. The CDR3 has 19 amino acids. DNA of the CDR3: TGCGCCAGCAAGAAAGCCACGGACAGGGCCGCACCCCTCCTCGATGAGCAGTTCTTC. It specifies CASKKATDRAAPLLDEQFF.

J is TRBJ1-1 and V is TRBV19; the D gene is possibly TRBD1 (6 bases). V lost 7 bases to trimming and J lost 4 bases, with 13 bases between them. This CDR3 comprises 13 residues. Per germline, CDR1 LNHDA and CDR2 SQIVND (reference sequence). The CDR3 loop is CASTHREGTEAFF. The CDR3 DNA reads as TGTGCCAGTACTCACAGGGAGGGCACTGAAGCTTTCTTT.